This T cell receptor beta chain derives from a study of CD8+ T cells in alopecia areata. Study-wide background: Female C3H/HeJ mice aged 7-10 weeks received skin from roughly 6-12-month-old C3H/HeJ donors with spontaneous alopecia. Overall study results and limits: Across lesional scalp, and particularly alopecia totalis/universalis, clonality surpassed that of normal scalp.

CDR1 and CDR2 from the germline V gene are NNHDY and SYVADS. The CDR3 is 16 amino acids. J gave up 0 bases and V 5 bases, and 9 bases lay outside the gene matches. Concerning this clone: Its antigen is as yet unknown. The genes and germline here are from mouse. The missing CDR3 end, 4 residues past where the read stops, is filled in from the germline J gene.

CD4, CD8alpha, NKG2D, NKG2ACE and other markers were used to sort pooled cutaneous lymph node cells. Extracted RNA was reverse transcribed into cDNA, the sequencing template. Sequencing used immunoSEQ multiplex PCR; TCRdb keeps in-frame clones, though not all of them. The data show 200,000 to 300,000 clones, none appearing only once, with 1.2% held by the ten largest. Sequencing input: CD4+ T cells sorted from a lymph node. The chain recombines TRBV13-3 with TRBJ2-3; 7 nucleotides match TRBD1. This clonotype was obtained from a C3H/HeJ mouse with alopecia areata. The mice in this strain carry MHC haplotype H2-k. The CDR3 loop reads CASSGDSPKSAETLYF. CDR3 bases read: TGTGCCAGCAGCGGGGACAGCCCCAAAAGTGCAGAA.